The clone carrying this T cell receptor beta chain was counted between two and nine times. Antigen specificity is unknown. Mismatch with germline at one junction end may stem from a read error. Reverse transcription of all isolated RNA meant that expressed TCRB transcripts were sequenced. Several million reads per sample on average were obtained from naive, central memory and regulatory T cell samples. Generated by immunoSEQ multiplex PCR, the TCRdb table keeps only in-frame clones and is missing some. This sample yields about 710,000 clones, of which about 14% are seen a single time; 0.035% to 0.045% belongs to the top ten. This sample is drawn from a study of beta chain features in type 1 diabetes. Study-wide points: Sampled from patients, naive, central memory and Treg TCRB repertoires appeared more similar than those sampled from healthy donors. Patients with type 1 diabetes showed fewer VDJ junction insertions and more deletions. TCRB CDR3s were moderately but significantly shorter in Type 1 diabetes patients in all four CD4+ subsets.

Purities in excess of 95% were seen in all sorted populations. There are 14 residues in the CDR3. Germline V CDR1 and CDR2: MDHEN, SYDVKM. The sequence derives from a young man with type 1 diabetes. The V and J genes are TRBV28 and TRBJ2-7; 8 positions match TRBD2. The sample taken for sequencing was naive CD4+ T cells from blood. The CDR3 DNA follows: TGTGCAAGCACGACGGGGGGGCCCCCGTACGAGCAGTACTTC. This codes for CASTTGGPPYEQYF. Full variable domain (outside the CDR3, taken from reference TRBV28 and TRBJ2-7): DVKVTQSSRYLVKRTGEKVFLECVQDMDHENMFWYRQDPGLGLRLIYFSYDVKMKEKGDIPEGYSVSREKKERFSLILESASTNQTSMYLCASTTGGPPYEQYFGPGTRLTVT.